This passage covers 5 T cell receptor beta chains from one sample sequenced in a study of T cell responses to AZD1222 COVID-19 vaccine. Profiling relied on immunoSEQ multiplex PCR, and the TCRdb table lists in-frame clones only, not all of them. The table has roughly 70,000 clones, just over 90% seen once. The sample consisted of peripheral blood, taken 28 days after the second dose of the MenACWY control vaccine. All receptors derive from an adult who received the MenACWY meningococcal vaccine as a control.

The chain recombines TRBV12-3 or TRBV12-4 with TRBJ1-4; D not resolved. Trimming shortened V by 6 bases and J by 13 bases, and 6 bases separated the two germline ends. The CDR3 length is 9 residues. The CDR3 spells CASSRPLFF. CDR3 in DNA: TGTGCCAGCAGCCGCCCACTGTTTTTT.

The rearrangement links TRBV7-8 to TRBJ2-1; D might be TRBD1 (5 bases). The CDR3 spans 16 residues. Germline V gene data show CDR1 as SGHVS and CDR2 as FQNEAQ. V was clipped by 2 bases and J by 2 bases, with 13 bases between them. CDR3 in DNA: TGTGCCAGCAGCTTACTTGGCAGGGTAACCTACAATGAGCAGTTCTTC. Translated: CASSLLGRVTYNEQFF.

CDR3 nucleotide sequence: TGTGCCAGCAGCCTCACTAGAAGAGGGACCGGGGAGCTGTTTTTT. Its translation: CASSLTRRGTGELFF. The chain has TRBV3-1 (or the pseudogene TRBV3-2) and TRBJ2-2, with TRBD2 as a possible D gene (5 bases). The CDR3 length is 15 residues. V was shortened by 4 bases and J by 5 bases, with 14 bases between the two germline ends. Germline V lookup: CDR1 LGHDT, CDR2 YNNKEL (reference sequence).

The chain is built from TRBV7-9 and TRBJ1-2; D unresolved. With 1 base removed from V and 13 bases from J, the gap between germline ends came to 10 bases. CDR3 length: 11 amino acids. The germline V gene has CDR1 SEHNR and CDR2 FQNEAQ (reference sequence). As DNA, the CDR3 is TGTGCCAGCAGCTTAGAACGGCCCGGCACCTTC. Its protein product is CASSLERPGTF.

The V and J genes are TRBV6-5 and TRBJ2-7; TRBD2 matches at 7 bases. Germline values: CDR1 MNHEY, CDR2 SVGAGI. The J segment lost 0 bases and the V segment lost 6 bases, leaving 5 bases of the junction unmatched. The CDR3 totals 14 residues. The chain's CDR3 is CASSVAGVSYEQYF. For the CDR3, the DNA is TGTGCCAGCAGCGTAGCGGGCGTCTCCTACGAGCAGTACTTC.